One sample yielded the 13 T cell receptor beta chains listed below, sequenced in a study of CD8+ T cells in alopecia areata. Extracted RNA was reverse transcribed, and the resulting cDNA served as sequencing template. Here immunoSEQ multiplex PCR was the method, and the copy in TCRdb shows in-frame clones only, minus some. The data hold 75,000 to 100,000 clones, with 35% to 50% observed a single time. The sequencing input was CD4+ T cells sorted from blood. The receptors originated from a human donor with alopecia areata.

The chain joins TRBV5-1 to TRBJ2-1, with unresolved D. The CDR3 totals 15 residues. Per germline, CDR1 SGHRS and CDR2 YFSETQ. V was clipped by 3 bases and J by 2 bases, with 12 bases between them. CDR3 protein: CASSSDQSPYNEQFF. DNA of the CDR3: TGCGCCAGCAGCTCCGACCAGAGTCCCTACAATGAGCAGTTCTTC.

The chain joins TRBV30 to TRBJ1-1; D is uncertain. CDR3 length: 13 amino acids. Trimming pared 2 bases from V and 3 bases from J, leaving 10 bases between. The germline V gene has CDR1 GTSNPN and CDR2 SVGIG (reference sequence). The CDR3: CAWSLRADTEAFF. CDR3 DNA sequence: TGTGCCTGGAGTCTAAGGGCGGACACTGAAGCTTTCTTT.

The CDR3 here is CASSLANPGQGYEQYF. In DNA, the CDR3 is TGTGCCAGCAGCTTAGCGAATCCGGGACAGGGGTACGAGCAGTACTTC. V usage is TRBV7-9 and J usage is TRBJ2-7; 10 positions agree with TRBD1. CDR3 length: 16 residues. V was pared by 0 bases and J by 4 bases, with 6 bases of the junction left unmatched. Germline values: CDR1 SEHNR, CDR2 FQNEAQ (reference sequence).

This clone was counted between two and nine times. V is TRBV27 and J is TRBJ2-7, with 7 bases matching TRBD2. The V segment lost 6 bases and the J segment 0 bases; nucleotides outside the gene matches: 11. The CDR3 has 16 residues. In germline, CDR1 is MNHEY, CDR2 SMNVEV (reference sequence). The CDR3 sequence is CASSPSLAAGSYEQYF. CDR3 DNA: TGTGCCAGCAGCCCTTCCCTAGCGGCAGGCTCCTACGAGCAGTACTTC.

Only a few counts were recorded for this clone. The chain couples TRBV28 to TRBJ2-7; TRBD2 agrees at 9 bases. This CDR3 has 14 amino acids. Germline lookup yields CDR1 MDHEN and CDR2 SYDVKM. Trimming at V came to 6 bases and at J to 0 bases, leaving 3 bases not matched to a gene. The CDR3 DNA reads TGTGCCAGCAGCCTAGCGGGGCCCTCCTACGAGCAGTACTTC. Translating it yields CASSLAGPSYEQYF.

The CDR3 DNA reads TGCGCCAGCAGCTTCACAGCGAGTCTCTACGAGCAGTACTTC. Protein product: CASSFTASLYEQYF. The chain carries TRBV5-1 and TRBJ2-7; D gene unclear. This CDR3 is 14 amino acids long. V was trimmed by 2 bases and J by 3 bases, leaving 12 bases between them. Germline CDR1 SGHRS, CDR2 YFSETQ.

The rearrangement uses TRBV11-2 and TRBJ2-7; D is unresolved. There are 11 residues in the CDR3. Per germline, CDR1 SGHAT and CDR2 FQNNGV. The V end was cut by 5 bases, the J end by 4 bases, with 6 bases between. The CDR3 nucleotides read TGTGCCAGCAGCCGTTATTACGAGCAGTACTTC. Translated: CASSRYYEQYF.

This chain links TRBV4-3 with TRBJ2-5, with D perhaps TRBD1 or TRBD2 (7 bases each). Looked up from germline, CDR1 is LGHNA and CDR2 is YSLEER. The V end lost 3 bases, the J end lost 5 bases, and 16 bases lay between the germline ends. This CDR3 is built from 15 residues. CDR3 loop: CASSQGQGGMETQYF. The DNA of the CDR3 is TGCGCCAGCAGCCAGGGGCAGGGGGGGATGGAGACCCAGTACTTC.

The chain is built from TRBV29-1 and TRBJ2-2; D is possibly TRBD1 or TRBD2 (6 bases each). V lost 7 bases and J lost 1, with 10 bases in between. The CDR3 totals 13 residues. Germline-derived CDR1 and CDR2 are SQVTM and ANQGSEA. DNA for the CDR3: TGCAGCGCGGGGGCGCGGAACACCGGGGAGCTGTTTTTT. Amino acids: CSAGARNTGELFF.

Of note for this clone: This sample includes further DNA sequences coding for the same CDR3. The J gene is TRBJ2-5, the V gene TRBV29-1; 7 positions match TRBD1. This CDR3 is 13 amino acids long. In germline, CDR1 is SQVTM, CDR2 ANQGSEA. The junction had 3 bases not matched to a gene; V was cut back by 3 bases and J by 2 bases. The CDR3 coding sequence is TGCAGCGTTGATAGGACAGGACAAGAGACCCAGTACTTC. Translating it yields CSVDRTGQETQYF.

J is TRBJ2-3 and V is TRBV29-1; 7 nucleotides match TRBD2. Germline CDR1 and CDR2: SQVTM and ANQGSEA. This CDR3 has 15 residues. Germline trimming cut 4 bases from V and 7 bases from J; bases unmatched to any gene: 14. The CDR3 reads CSVVLPSGSLNTQYF. CDR3 nucleotides: TGCAGCGTTGTTTTACCTAGCGGTTCGTTGAATACGCAGTATTTT.

The rearrangement joins TRBV5-1 to TRBJ2-5; 10 bases align to TRBD2. From germline, CDR1 is SGHRS and CDR2 YFSETQ. The CDR3 sequence is 15 residues long. V was clipped by 3 bases and J by 4 bases; unmatched bases: 6. CDR3 protein: CASSSGTSEGETQYF. The CDR3 nucleotides read TGCGCCAGCAGCTCCGGGACTAGCGAAGGAGAGACCCAGTACTTC. The variable domain in full, completed from reference TRBV5-1 and TRBJ2-5, reads KAGVTQTPRYLIKTRGQQVTLSCSPISGHRSVSWYQQTPGQGLQFLFEYFSETQRNKGNFPGRFSGRQFSNSRSEMNVSTLELGDSALYLCASSSGTSEGETQYFGPGTRLLVL.

V is TRBV9 and J is TRBJ1-2, with a tentative D call TRBD1 (5 bases). This CDR3 spans 12 amino acids. Germline lookup yields CDR1 SGDLS and CDR2 YYNGEE. The ends were cut back, 0 bases at V and 8 bases at J, with 8 bases in the middle. CDR3 sequence reads: CASSVGGGGYTF. Written as DNA, the CDR3 is TGTGCCAGCAGCGTAGGGGGCGGAGGCTACACCTTC.